This T cell receptor beta chain was observed in a study of blood T cell repertoires in COVID-19. This clone showed up just once. CDR3 length equals 15 residues. V shed 5 bases and J shed 0 bases, with 14 bases lying between them. Profiling relied on immunoSEQ multiplex PCR, and the TCRdb table lists in-frame clones only, not all of them. The sample yields about 60,000 clones, roughly nine tenths seen once. V and J are TRBV5-7 and TRBJ2-5, with a tentative D call TRBD2 (5 bases). TRBV5-7 is marked as an open reading frame, function uncertain. The sample comprised peripheral blood. The receptor comes from a human donor with acute or convalescent COVID-19. The donor label of this sample is uncertain. The CDR3 sequence: CASSPGERYQETQYF. The CDR3, as DNA: TGTGCCAGCAGTCCCGGGGAGCGGTACCAAGAGACCCAGTACTTC.